This TCR beta chain is from a study of T cells in Graves' hyperthyroidism and ophthalmopathy. Study as a whole: Specimen type is peripheral blood, collected at initial diagnosis prior to any treatment.

Authors of the study amplified TCR beta CDR3 regions from RNA transcripts. Primed by the HTBI set, a first-round RT-PCR was run on the TCR CDR3. MiXCR, run by TCRdb on the multiplex PCR reads, gives a single entry per CDR3 protein. The table includes about 400,000 distinct CDR3 sequences, around 15% detected once. The study's findings and limits: Classification by a 13 V-J model distinguished ophthalmopathy from stable hyperthyroidism. The model identified upcoming ophthalmopathy a median approximately six months ahead of onset.

The V gene's germline CDR1 is DFQATT and CDR2 SNEGSKA (reference sequence). This CDR3 is 16 amino acids long. The V end was cut by 0 bases, the J end by 0 bases, with 12 bases between. Each 10 ml fresh peripheral blood draw supplied the PBMCs. The table lists this clonotype with many counts. Its antigen remains unidentified. The receptor was isolated from a man aged 45 to 65 with Graves' ophthalmopathy. The rearrangement joins TRBV20-1 to TRBJ2-1; tentative D call: TRBD2 (5 bases). Source material: blood. CDR3 amino acids: CSARELGGPSYNEQFF. CDR3 sequence (DNA): TGCAGTGCTAGAGAGTTGGGCGGGCCCTCCTACAATGAGCAGTTCTTC.